A single sample is the source of the 7 T cell receptor beta chains below, sequenced in a study of shared clonotypes between healthy human individuals. TCRdb keeps only in-frame clones here, not all; method: immunoSEQ multiplex PCR. The sample holds 2 million to 3 million clones, approximately 94% seen once. Sample: naive CD4+ T cells from PBMCs. Stated subset: CD45RA+ positively selected. The receptors were sampled from a man between 18 and 29 years old in good health. Some clones in this sample may be carry-over from other donors' samples.

V usage is TRBV11-3 and J usage is TRBJ2-1; D remains ambiguous. CDR3 length: 14 amino acids. Per germline, CDR1 SGHNT and CDR2 YENEEA. Trimming removed 5 bases from V and 9 bases from J, with 17 bases in between. CDR3 in DNA: TGTGCCAGCAGCCCTTGGGCGAGCTTTGGTGAGCAGTTCTTC. The encoded protein is CASSPWASFGEQFF.

The gene calls are TRBV5-8 and TRBJ2-1; 9 bases agree with TRBD2. Trimming cost V 1 base and J 7 bases; bases outside gene matches: 9. The CDR3 loop spans 16 amino acids. The germline gives CDR1 SGHTS, CDR2 YDEGEE. CDR3: CASSLWGGRARNEQFF. CDR3 DNA: TGTGCCAGCAGCTTGTGGGGCGGGAGGGCCAGGAATGAGCAGTTCTTC. Combining the CDR3 with reference TRBV5-8 and TRBJ2-1 gives the whole variable domain EAGVTQSPTHLIKTRGQQATLRCSPISGHTSVYWYQQALGLGLQFLLWYDEGEERNRGNFPPRFSGRQFPNYSSELNVNALELEDSALYLCASSLWGGRARNEQFFGPGTRLTVL.

Regarding this clone: The DNA is omitted, as the CDR3 cannot be located on it reliably, and the CDR3 follows TCRdb's listing. The chain is built from TRBV9 and TRBJ2-3; the D segment call TRBD2 is taken from the table without a DNA check. Both ends counted, the CDR3 spans 14 residues. CDR1 SGDLS and CDR2 YYNGEE come from the germline V gene. CDR3: CASSVGVAGGSSYF.

V and J are TRBV27 and TRBJ2-7; no clear D. The CDR3 length is 14 residues. The V gene's germline CDR1 is MNHEY and CDR2 SMNVEV (reference sequence). The V gene lost 3 bases and the J gene lost 7 bases, with 16 bases spanning the gap. The DNA of the CDR3 is TGTGCCAGCAGTTTCTTGATGCCCCCTGAGGAGCAGTACTTC. The encoded protein is CASSFLMPPEEQYF.

The chain joins TRBV29-1 to TRBJ2-7, with 7 bases aligning to TRBD1. Germline CDR1 reads SQVTM; CDR2 reads ANQGSEA. The length of the CDR3 is 13 residues. V shed 7 bases, J shed 4 bases, and the junction held 10 bases outside the gene matches. CDR3 loop: CSASTGTAYEQYF. In nucleotides, the CDR3 is TGCAGCGCTTCAACAGGGACAGCTTACGAGCAGTACTTC.

The chain employs TRBV19 and TRBJ1-5; 9 nucleotides line up with TRBD1. V shed 1 base, J shed 6 bases, and the junction held 4 bases outside the gene matches. Germline V gene lookup returns CDR1 LNHDA and CDR2 SQIVND (reference sequence). The CDR3 contains 15 residues. CDR3 coding DNA: TGTGCCAGTAGTATAGCGGGACAGGGCGGTCAGCCCCAGCATTTT. Its protein product is CASSIAGQGGQPQHF.

A word on this clone: Sequence at one end of the junction differs from germline and may be a read error. The chain couples TRBV28 to TRBJ1-3, with D possibly being TRBD1 (5 bases). This CDR3 is 12 amino acids long. From germline, CDR1 is MDHEN and CDR2 SYDVKM. CDR3 bases: TGTGCCAGCAGCGATCTTACAAGGGGTCCGGACTTT. As protein: CASSDLTRGPDF.